The 19 T cell receptor beta chains below were found in one sample sequenced in a study of blood T cells in healthy people across ages. It was with a sample-barcoded 5' primer and a J-beta primer mix that a second PCR of roughly 7 to 12 cycles was run. TCRdb ran MiXCR on the 5' RACE reads and lists one entry per CDR3 protein. The data contain roughly 680,000 distinct CDR3 sequences, 45% to 60% of them singletons. Sequenced material: blood. The receptors stem from a woman at least 80 years old in good health.

Of note for this clonotype: A much larger clone differs by one base, so this may be a read error. This CDR3 reads CATSRVVGPHGYTF. The CDR3 coding sequence is TGTGCCACCAGCAGAGTCGTCGGCCCCCATGGCTACACCTTC. The chain joins TRBV15 to TRBJ1-2, with no clear D. Trimming took 1 base from V and 6 from J, leaving 12 bases between them. Germline CDR1 reads LNHNV; CDR2 reads YYDKDF (reference sequence). The CDR3 spans 14 residues.

The chain links TRBV12-3 or TRBV12-4 to TRBJ2-7; 9 nucleotides match TRBD1. The CDR3 consists of 14 residues. V shed 4 bases and J 5 bases; nucleotides not matched to a gene: 6. CDR3 nucleotide sequence: TGTGCCAGCAGTTCCCGGGACAGGGAGGACGAGCAGTACTTC. The encoded protein is CASSSRDREDEQYF.

Concerning this clonotype itself: A much bigger clone sits one base away, suggesting this may be a read error. This sequence joins TRBV20-1 and TRBJ2-5, with 8 bases identical to TRBD2. The germline V gene encodes CDR1 DFQATT and CDR2 SNEGSKA (reference sequence). The ends lost 3 bases at V and 11 bases at J; junction bases unmatched: 20. The CDR3 spans 16 residues. The CDR3 is CSASQPSGGVKNEQYF. The CDR3, as DNA: TGCAGTGCTAGCCAGCCCTCGGGGGGGGTGAAAAATGAGCAGTACTTC.

In this sample, this clonotype turned up many times. V gene TRBV9 combines with J gene TRBJ2-7; D is perhaps TRBD2 (7 bases). The germline CDR1 and CDR2 sequences are SGDLS and YYNGEE. V lost 3 bases, J lost 3 bases, and 13 bases lay in between. This CDR3 has 14 residues. The CDR3 region has the DNA TGTGCCAGCAGCGAGGGGGGGTTAGGCTACGAGCAGTACTTC. This sequence encodes CASSEGGLGYEQYF.

This clonotype was observed at least ten times. The rearrangement uses TRBV3-1 and TRBJ2-3; D gene ambiguous. Germline V CDR1 and CDR2: LGHDT, YNNKEL (reference sequence). Trimming took off 0 bases at V and 9 bases at J, with 7 bases between the two ends. This CDR3 is built from 12 residues. CDR3 loop: CASSQEERTQYF. DNA for the CDR3: TGTGCCAGCAGCCAAGAGGAGAGGACGCAGTATTTT.

This chain connects TRBV28 to TRBJ1-2; D is uncertain. Germline V CDR1 and CDR2: MDHEN, SYDVKM. The CDR3 is 10 residues long. The CDR3 sequence is CAAARYGYTF. CDR3 coding DNA: TGTGCAGCGGCACGATATGGCTACACCTTC.

V and J are TRBV7-2 and TRBJ1-2, with TRBD1 as a possible D gene (5 bases). CDR1 and CDR2 from the germline V gene are SGHTA and FQGNSA. This CDR3 has 13 amino acids. Between the trimmed V and J ends, which lost 1 base and 8 bases, there was a span of 11 bases. DNA for the CDR3: TGTGCCAGCAGCTTAGTCGGGGCCCGGGGCTACACCTTC. This sequence encodes CASSLVGARGYTF.

The rearrangement joins TRBV5-1 to TRBJ2-3, with a weak D call TRBD2 (6 bases). Germline CDR1 and CDR2: SGHRS and YFSETQ. The length of the CDR3 is 15 residues. V lost 4 bases to trimming and J lost 6 bases, with 18 bases between them. CDR3 region: CASSPDGTRSDTQYF. The CDR3 DNA reads TGCGCCAGCAGCCCCGACGGGACTCGAAGTGATACGCAGTATTTT.

CDR3 residues: CACGYGVGNSPLHF. CDR3 in DNA: TGTGCCTGCGGCTACGGGGTAGGCAATTCACCCCTCCACTTT. The chain uses TRBV7-9 and TRBJ1-6; D is unclear. The CDR3 is 14 residues long. The V gene's germline CDR1 is SEHNR and CDR2 FQNEAQ (reference sequence). V was pared by 11 bases and J by 7 bases, with 18 bases between.

Comment on this clonotype: One base away lies a much larger clone, so this may be a sequencing read error. The chain has TRBV25-1 and TRBJ1-2; tentative D call: TRBD1 (6 bases). Germline loops: CDR1 MGHDK, CDR2 SYGVNS. This CDR3 region has 14 residues. CDR3 sequence: CASSVPGADYGHTF. CDR3 nucleotides: TGTGCCAGCAGTGTCCCAGGGGCGGACTATGGCCACACCTTC.

The chain joins TRBV19 to TRBJ2-3; the D gene is possibly TRBD2 (5 bases). The ends were cut back, 6 bases at V and 3 bases at J, with 10 bases in the middle. The CDR3 has 13 amino acids. The germline gives CDR1 LNHDA, CDR2 SQIVND (reference sequence). CDR3 loop: CASRLTGTDTQYF. CDR3 DNA sequence: TGTGCCAGTAGATTGACGGGGACAGATACGCAGTATTTT.

The chain combines TRBV6-5 with TRBJ2-1, with a weak D call TRBD1 (5 bases). The CDR3 has 13 residues. The germline V gene encodes CDR1 MNHEY and CDR2 SVGAGI. Trimming cost V 8 bases and J 6 bases, with 14 bases left between them. The CDR3 here is CASGQDTGNEQFF. Written as DNA, the CDR3 is TGTGCCAGCGGGCAGGACACAGGCAATGAGCAGTTCTTC.

The chain combines TRBV9 with TRBJ2-4; D not resolved. Trimming stripped 4 bases from V and 5 bases from J, with 16 bases between. CDR1 is SGDLS, CDR2 YYNGEE, per germline. CDR3 length: 15 residues. CDR3 nucleotide sequence: TGTGCCAGCAGCCCCCACGGGCAGGAAGAAAACATTCAGTACTTC. It encodes CASSPHGQEENIQYF.

The chain employs TRBV29-1 and TRBJ1-2; 7 bases line up with TRBD1. CDR3 length equals 13 residues. Germline values: CDR1 SQVTM, CDR2 ANQGSEA. The V segment lost 4 bases and the J segment 8 bases; nucleotides outside the gene matches: 10. The CDR3 coding sequence is TGCAGCGTTGGACAGGGAGACCCGGGAGGCTACACCTTC. Translated, it gives CSVGQGDPGGYTF.

This clonotype was seen only a few times. V gene TRBV20-1 combines with J gene TRBJ2-3; D may correspond to TRBD1 or TRBD2 (5 bases each). Germline-derived CDR1 and CDR2 are DFQATT and SNEGSKA (reference sequence). The CDR3 has 15 residues. V was trimmed by 0 bases and J by 2 bases, leaving 12 bases between them. CDR3 loop: CSARDGDRDTDTQYF. CDR3 DNA sequence: TGCAGTGCTAGAGATGGGGACCGAGACACAGATACGCAGTATTTT.

As to this clonotype: This may come from a read error, since a much larger clone is one base off. The chain employs TRBV29-1 and TRBJ2-3; either TRBD1 or TRBD2 may supply D (5 bases each). Looked up from germline, CDR1 is SQVTM and CDR2 is ANQGSEA. V shed 3 bases and J shed 8 bases, with 15 bases lying between them. There are 13 residues in the CDR3. Here the CDR3 DNA reads TGCAGCGTTGATGGGGGTGGCGCAGGTACGCAGTATTTT. It translates to CSVDGGGAGTQYF.

The sample holds a few counts of this clonotype. V and J are TRBV9 and TRBJ2-2; TRBD2 might be the D (6 bases). This CDR3 is built from 14 residues. Germline V gene data show CDR1 as SGDLS and CDR2 as YYNGEE. Trimming left V 0 bases short and J 4 bases short, with 7 bases between. The CDR3 loop reads CASSVVGGTGELFF. In nucleotides, the CDR3 is TGTGCCAGCAGCGTAGTGGGGGGCACCGGGGAGCTGTTTTTT.

A few counts support this clonotype. The chain is built from TRBV12-3 or TRBV12-4 and TRBJ2-1; D gene unclear. This CDR3 is built from 14 residues. V lost 6 bases and J 2 bases, leaving 11 bases between the germline ends. CDR3: CASSFQRTYNEQFF. The CDR3 DNA is TGTGCCAGCAGCTTCCAGCGTACCTACAATGAGCAGTTCTTC.

This chain joins TRBV2 and TRBJ1-2; D is undetermined. The ends were cut back, 9 bases at V and 6 bases at J, with 14 bases in the middle. CDR3 length: 12 residues. Germline V lookup: CDR1 SNHLY, CDR2 FYNNEI. The CDR3 nucleotides are TGTGCCAGAACCTCGTCTAAGGATGGCTACACCTTC. Residues: CARTSSKDGYTF.